The 10 T cell receptor beta chains in this list originate from one sample, sequenced in a study of T cell repertoires in cytomegalovirus infection. Which antigens these TCRs recognize remains unknown. TCRdb ran MiXCR on the reads and lists one entry per CDR3 protein. The sample has 680,000 or so distinct CDR3 sequences, roughly a third seen once; the top ten hold roughly 18%. Sample: cultured PBMCs, taken from culture after CMV antigen stimulation. The receptors originated from a human donor in good health (CMV status not recorded). Some clones in this sample may be carry-over from other donors' samples.

A few counts support this clonotype. The chain recombines TRBV5-4 with TRBJ1-2; D might be TRBD1 (6 bases). The CDR3 runs to 14 residues. Germline V gene sequence: CDR1 SGHNT, CDR2 YYREEE (reference sequence). With 2 bases removed from V and 2 bases from J, the gap between germline ends came to 10 bases. The CDR3 protein is CASSFDTGNYGYTF. The DNA for the CDR3 is TGTGCCAGCAGCTTTGACACAGGGAACTATGGCTACACCTTC.

The chain links TRBV5-5 to TRBJ2-5; unclear D gene. CDR1 is SGHKS and CDR2 is YYEKEE in the germline V gene (reference sequence). This CDR3 is 14 amino acids long. The V gene lost 2 bases and the J gene lost 2 bases, with 10 bases spanning the gap. The DNA of the CDR3 is TGTGCCAGCAGCTTTTTAGGTATTCAAGAGACCCAGTACTTC. Translated: CASSFLGIQETQYF.

This clonotype has only a few counts. The chain employs TRBV12-3 or TRBV12-4 and TRBJ1-6; perhaps TRBD1 as D (6 bases). The V gene lost 6 bases and the J gene lost 7 bases, with 10 bases spanning the gap. The CDR3 runs 13 residues. DNA for the CDR3: TGTGCCAGCAGCATCACAGGGAATTCACCCCTCCACTTT. This translates into CASSITGNSPLHF.

The chain joins TRBV7-2 to TRBJ1-6; D unclear. This CDR3 has 14 amino acids. Germline values: CDR1 SGHTA, CDR2 FQGNSA. Between the trimmed V and J ends, which lost 5 bases and 6 bases, there was a span of 11 bases. Written as DNA, the CDR3 is TGTGCCAGCAGCCGCAGAGAGGGTAATTCACCCCTCCACTTT. Amino acid sequence: CASSRREGNSPLHF.

Comment on this clonotype: At one end the junction does not follow the germline gene, possibly because of a read error. The chain combines TRBV4-1 with TRBJ1-5, with 11 nucleotides matching TRBD1. Germline V CDR1 and CDR2: MGHRA, YSYEKL. This CDR3 has 15 amino acids. This chain's CDR3 is CASSQGDRGDQPQHF. The CDR3 DNA follows: TGTGCCAGCAGCCAAGGGGACAGGGGGGATCAGCCCCAGCATTTT.

CDR3 sequence reads: CASSLGLARNTQYF. The CDR3 DNA follows: TGTGCCAGCAGCCTCGGCCTTGCTCGGAATACGCAGTATTTT. This chain connects TRBV7-2 to TRBJ2-3; no clear D gene. Per the germline V gene, CDR1 is SGHTA and CDR2 is FQGNSA. This CDR3 contains 14 residues. With 5 bases removed from V and 7 bases from J, the gap between germline ends came to 16 bases.

The chain recombines TRBV20-1 with TRBJ2-3; 7 bases map to TRBD1. CDR1 and CDR2 from the germline V gene are DFQATT and SNEGSKA (reference sequence). The V and J ends lost 6 bases and 1 base, in that order; junction bases with no gene match: 7. This CDR3 is 14 amino acids long. CDR3 bases: TGCAGTGCGCCATCAGGGACAGGCACAGATACGCAGTATTTT. Translation gives CSAPSGTGTDTQYF.

The chain combines TRBV7-6 with TRBJ2-3; D unresolved. Deletions cut 3 bases from V and 4 bases from J, with 11 bases between. In germline, CDR1 is SGHVS, CDR2 FNYEAQ. This CDR3 is built from 14 residues. Here the CDR3 reads CASSFSSEADTQYF. CDR3 coding DNA: TGTGCCAGCAGCTTTTCAAGCGAGGCAGATACGCAGTATTTT. Complete variable domain (other parts from reference TRBV7-6 and TRBJ2-3): GAGVSQSPRYKVTKRGQDVALRCDPISGHVSLYWYRQALGQGPEFLTYFNYEAQQDKSGLPNDRFSAERPEGSISTLTIQRTEQRDSAMYRCASSFSSEADTQYFGPGTRLTVL.

This clonotype was seen a few times. The chain combines TRBV6-1 with TRBJ1-1, with 7 bases aligning to TRBD1. Trimming cost V 6 bases and J 6 bases; bases outside gene matches: 10. The CDR3 is 14 residues long. CDR1 and CDR2 (germline): MNHNS, SASEGT. Here the CDR3 DNA reads TGTGCCAGCAGGGGAGTGACAGGGCGGGCTGAAGCTTTCTTT. Protein product: CASRGVTGRAEAFF.

Worth noting for this clonotype: Lacking the conserved final phenylalanine or tryptophan, this CDR3 likely reflects a read error. V is TRBV4-1 and J is TRBJ1-6; tentative D call: TRBD1 (6 bases). V was clipped by 3 bases and J by 9 bases, with 15 bases between them. CDR3 length equals 15 residues. CDR1 MGHRA and CDR2 YSYEKL come from the germline V gene. CDR3 in amino acids: CASSHHRDGVSPLHS. DNA for the CDR3: TGCGCCAGCAGCCACCACAGGGACGGGGTTTCACCCCTCCACTCT.